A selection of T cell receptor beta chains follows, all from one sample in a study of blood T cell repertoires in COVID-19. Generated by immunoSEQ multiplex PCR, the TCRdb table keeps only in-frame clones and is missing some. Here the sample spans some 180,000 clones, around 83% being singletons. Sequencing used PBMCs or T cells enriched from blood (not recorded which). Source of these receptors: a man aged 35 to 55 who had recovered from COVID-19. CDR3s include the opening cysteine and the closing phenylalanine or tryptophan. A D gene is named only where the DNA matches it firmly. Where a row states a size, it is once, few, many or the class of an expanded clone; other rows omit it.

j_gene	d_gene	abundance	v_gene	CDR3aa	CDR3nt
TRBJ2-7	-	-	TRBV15	CATSPFRQSLSYEQYF	TGTGCCACCAGCCCGTTCCGACAGTCCCTCTCCTACGAGCAGTACTTC
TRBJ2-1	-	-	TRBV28	CASSTLGDEQFF	TGTGCCAGCAGCACGCTAGGTGATGAGCAGTTCTTC
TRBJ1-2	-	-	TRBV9	CASSESQLPANYGYTF	TGTGCCAGCAGCGAATCACAGCTTCCAGCTAACTATGGCTACACCTTC
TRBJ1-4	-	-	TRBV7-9	CASSLAHRQELFF	TGTGCCAGCAGCTTAGCTCACAGGCAGGAACTGTTTTTT
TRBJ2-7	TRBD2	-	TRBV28	CASRPSGDRSQYF	TGTGCCAGCAGACCTAGCGGAGACCGCTCGCAGTACTTC
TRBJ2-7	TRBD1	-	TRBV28	CASTTADRVKEQYF	TGTGCCAGCACCACCGCGGACAGGGTGAAAGAGCAGTACTTC
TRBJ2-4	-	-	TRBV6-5	CASSSPRDDKNIQYF	TGTGCCAGCAGTTCCCCCCGGGATGACAAAAACATTCAGTACTTC
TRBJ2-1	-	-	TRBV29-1	CSVGGSTGTRFYNEQFF	TGCAGCGTTGGTGGGTCAACCGGGACTCGCTTCTACAATGAGCAGTTCTTC
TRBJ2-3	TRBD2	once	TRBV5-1	CASSLASSLAGGTDTQYF	TGCGCCAGCAGCTTGGCGTCGAGTCTAGCGGGGGGAACAGATACGCAGTATTTT
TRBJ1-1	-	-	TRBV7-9	CASTTGIGAFF	TGTGCCAGCACTACAGGGATCGGGGCTTTCTTT
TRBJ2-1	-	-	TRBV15	CATSRNNRANEQFF	TGTGCCACCAGCAGGAACAACAGGGCCAATGAGCAGTTCTTC
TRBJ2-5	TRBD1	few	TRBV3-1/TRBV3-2	CASSLPSTGTGGRAGRTQYF	TGTGCCAGCAGCCTTCCCTCTACCGGGACAGGGGGCCGGGCGGGGCGGACCCAGTACTTC
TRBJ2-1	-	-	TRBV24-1	CATSSARRSYNEQFF	TGTGCCACCAGTTCGGCCAGGAGGTCCTACAATGAGCAGTTCTTC